What follows are 20 T cell receptor beta chains derived from one specimen sequenced in a study of blood T cell repertoires in COVID-19. TCRdb keeps only in-frame clones here, not all; method: immunoSEQ multiplex PCR. The profile shows hundreds of thousands of clones, 89% of them singletons. Sequencing input: peripheral blood. These receptors all come from a woman younger than 45 with COVID-19, enrolled during active disease.

The chain has TRBV19 and TRBJ1-6; tentatively, D is TRBD1 (5 bases). The CDR3 is 14 amino acids. V was trimmed by 5 bases and J by 4 bases, leaving 9 bases between them. Germline V CDR1 and CDR2: LNHDA, SQIVND (reference sequence). CDR3 DNA sequence: TGTGCCAGTAGTGGGGCAGCATATAATTCACCCCTCCACTTT. Residues: CASSGAAYNSPLHF.

This chain connects TRBV2 to TRBJ2-5; weak D call: TRBD2 (5 bases). With 6 bases removed from V and 4 bases from J, the gap between germline ends came to 6 bases. The germline gives CDR1 SNHLY, CDR2 FYNNEI. CDR3 length equals 11 residues. The CDR3 sequence is CASSEGETQYF. The CDR3 nucleotides read TGTGCCAGCAGCGAGGGAGAGACCCAGTACTTC.

The chain combines TRBV7-3 with TRBJ1-1; D uncertain. CDR3 length equals 15 residues. The germline gives CDR1 SGHTA, CDR2 FQGTGA. The V gene lost 5 bases and the J gene lost 2 bases, with 15 bases spanning the gap. The CDR3 DNA is TGTGCCAGCAGCCCCCGAGGCGGGATTAACACTGAAGCTTTCTTT. The encoded protein is CASSPRGGINTEAFF.

The rearrangement links TRBV6-5 to TRBJ2-3, with TRBD1 as a possible D gene (6 bases). V dropped 8 bases and J dropped 8 bases, with 20 bases sitting between them. This CDR3 is 14 amino acids long. Germline CDR1 is MNHEY and CDR2 is SVGAGI. The DNA for the CDR3 is TGTGCCAGCGTACCACAGGGAGTGTTGGGTACGCAGTATTTT. This translates into CASVPQGVLGTQYF.

This chain uses TRBV13 with TRBJ1-2, with 10 bases lining up with TRBD1. Trimming cost V 4 bases and J 2 bases; bases outside gene matches: 4. This CDR3 spans 15 amino acids. Germline V gives CDR1 PRHDT, CDR2 FYEKMQ (reference sequence). The CDR3 nucleotides read TGTGCCAGCAGCTCCCGGACAGGGGGGAACTATGGCTACACCTTC. Protein product: CASSSRTGGNYGYTF. Based on the CDR3 plus reference TRBV13 and TRBJ1-2, the full variable domain is AAGVIQSPRHLIKEKRETATLKCYPIPRHDTVYWYQQGPGQDPQFLISFYEKMQSDKGSIPDRFSAQQFSDYHSELNMSSLELGDSALYFCASSSRTGGNYGYTFGSGTRLTVV.

This rearrangement joins TRBV10-3 to TRBJ2-3; tentatively, D is TRBD2 (5 bases). V was cut by 8 bases and J by 6 bases, with 9 bases left in between. The CDR3 is 11 amino acids. Germline loops: CDR1 ENHRY, CDR2 SYGVKD. The CDR3 DNA sequence: TGTGCCATCGGCCCGGGGGATACGCAGTATTTT. Its protein product is CAIGPGDTQYF.

This chain joins TRBV28 and TRBJ1-4; TRBD1 aligns across 7 bases. Germline CDR1 is MDHEN and CDR2 is SYDVKM. Germline trimming cut 5 bases from V and 8 bases from J; bases unmatched to any gene: 8. The CDR3 length is 14 residues. The CDR3 bases are TGTGCCAGCAGTCAATCTCAGGGGGGCGAAAAACTGTTTTTT. The encoded protein is CASSQSQGGEKLFF.

The CDR3 sequence is CASSGVDGLSYGYTF. Here the CDR3 DNA reads TGCGCCAGCAGCGGAGTGGACGGACTTTCCTATGGCTACACCTTC. This chain joins TRBV5-1 and TRBJ1-2; no firm D call. V gave up 4 bases and J gave up 4 bases, with 17 bases separating them. The CDR3 contains 15 residues. Germline-derived CDR1 and CDR2 are SGHRS and YFSETQ.

The rearrangement joins TRBV27 to TRBJ1-6; TRBD1 is a possible D gene (6 bases). This CDR3 is built from 15 residues. The ends were cut back, 5 bases at V and 2 bases at J, with 10 bases in the middle. Germline V CDR1 and CDR2: MNHEY, SMNVEV (reference sequence). This CDR3 is CASSQQGPYNSPLHF. CDR3 nucleotides: TGTGCCAGCAGTCAACAGGGTCCCTATAATTCACCCCTCCACTTT.

The gene calls are TRBV3-1 (or the pseudogene TRBV3-2) and TRBJ2-3, with D maybe TRBD2 (6 bases). The germline V and J ends were trimmed by 4 bases and 0 bases, with 11 bases remaining between them. The germline gives CDR1 LGHDT, CDR2 YNNKEL (reference sequence). This CDR3 comprises 15 residues. CDR3 sequence reads: CASSPGTSSTDTQYF. DNA of the CDR3: TGTGCCAGCAGCCCGGGGACTTCTAGCACAGATACGCAGTATTTT.

This chain links TRBV21-1 with TRBJ1-5; the DNA was not used to check the table's D call, TRBD1. TRBV21-1 is termed a pseudogene. The length of the CDR3 is 15 residues. The CDR3 coding sequence is TGTGCCAGCAGCAAACTCCAGGGGGCTAATCAGCCCCAGCATTTT. Translation gives CASSKLQGANQPQHF.

This sequence joins TRBV30 and TRBJ2-2; possibly TRBD2 for D (6 bases). Germline V CDR1 and CDR2: GTSNPN, SVGIG (reference sequence). With 1 base removed from V and 9 bases from J, the gap between germline ends came to 18 bases. The CDR3 is 15 residues long. Written as DNA, the CDR3 is TGTGCCTGGAGTGCGGAAGGAAGGGAGGAATGGGAGCTGTTTTTT. Translating gives CAWSAEGREEWELFF.

This chain uses TRBV5-1 with TRBJ1-4, with D possibly matching TRBD1 (5 bases). This CDR3 contains 13 residues. The V and J ends lost 4 bases and 5 bases respectively, with 9 bases between them. Germline loops: CDR1 SGHRS, CDR2 YFSETQ. In DNA form, the CDR3 reads TGCGCCAGCAGCCCCGGGGGGAATGAAAAACTGTTTTTT. Translation gives CASSPGGNEKLFF.

The gene calls are TRBV30 and TRBJ1-3; 8 nucleotides align to TRBD1. Germline CDR1 GTSNPN, CDR2 SVGIG (reference sequence). The CDR3 sequence is 15 residues long. V dropped 3 bases and J dropped 1; count of bases not matched to a gene: 5. CDR3 residues: CAWSSGQESGNTIYF. The CDR3 DNA is TGTGCCTGGAGCTCGGGACAGGAGTCTGGAAACACCATATATTTT.

The rearrangement uses TRBV7-6 and TRBJ2-1; 8 bases line up with TRBD2. V shed 6 bases and J 8 bases; nucleotides not matched to a gene: 6. The CDR3 runs to 13 residues. Germline CDR1 is SGHVS and CDR2 is FNYEAQ. The CDR3 loop reads CASSFGGADEQFF. The CDR3, as DNA: TGTGCCAGCAGTTTCGGGGGGGCGGATGAGCAGTTCTTC.

The CDR3 nucleotides read TGTGCCAGCATCCGGGAGCCCGGAAACACCATATATTTT. Translation: CASIREPGNTIYF. The rearrangement links TRBV28 to TRBJ1-3, with no clear D. V dropped 7 bases and J dropped 4 bases, with 11 bases sitting between them. Germline CDR1 reads MDHEN; CDR2 reads SYDVKM. This CDR3 comprises 13 residues.

The V call is TRBV9, the J call TRBJ2-2; D may be TRBD2 (7 bases). V was shortened by 4 bases and J by 7 bases, with 20 bases between the two germline ends. The CDR3 length is 16 residues. CDR1 is SGDLS, CDR2 YYNGEE, per germline. The CDR3 protein is CASSSRGALSGGELFF. Written as DNA, the CDR3 is TGTGCCAGCAGCTCTCGGGGGGCCCTGTCCGGCGGGGAGCTGTTTTTT.

The chain joins TRBV10-3 to TRBJ2-1, with 7 bases lining up with TRBD1. Germline V lookup: CDR1 ENHRY, CDR2 SYGVKD. V shed 6 bases and J 3 bases; nucleotides not matched to a gene: 2. CDR3 length: 13 residues. The CDR3 DNA is TGTGCCATCAGAAGGGACAGCTACAATGAGCAGTTCTTC. Its translation: CAIRRDSYNEQFF.

The chain couples TRBV28 to TRBJ2-5; 10 bases are shared with TRBD2. CDR3 length: 14 residues. Unmatched junction bases numbered 2, after V lost 6 bases and J lost 1 base. Germline assignment: CDR1 MDHEN and CDR2 SYDVKM. CDR3 amino acids: CASSLAGGQETQYF. CDR3 nucleotide sequence: TGTGCCAGCAGCTTAGCGGGGGGCCAAGAGACCCAGTACTTC.

A single count supports this clone. The chain employs TRBV7-3 and TRBJ2-5, with TRBD1 matching 8 bases. Germline lookup yields CDR1 SGHTA and CDR2 FQGTGA. V was pared by 5 bases and J by 4 bases, with 3 bases of the junction left unmatched. CDR3 length: 13 residues. CDR3 residues: CASSQDRGETQYF. The CDR3 region has the DNA TGTGCCAGCAGCCAAGACAGGGGAGAGACCCAGTACTTC.